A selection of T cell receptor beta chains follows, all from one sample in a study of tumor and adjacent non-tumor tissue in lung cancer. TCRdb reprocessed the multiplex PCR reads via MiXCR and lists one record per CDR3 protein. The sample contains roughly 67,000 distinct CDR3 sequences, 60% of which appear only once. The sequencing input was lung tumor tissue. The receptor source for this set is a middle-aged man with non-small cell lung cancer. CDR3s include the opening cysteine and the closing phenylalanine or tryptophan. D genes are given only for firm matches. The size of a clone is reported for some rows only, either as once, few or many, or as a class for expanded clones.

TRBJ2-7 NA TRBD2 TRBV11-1 CAKRSNLAGDTEQYF TGTGCCAAAAGATCCAATCTAGCGGGAGACACCGAGCAGTACTTC
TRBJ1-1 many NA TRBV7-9 CASRIGSTEAFF TGTGCCAGCAGGATAGGAAGCACTGAAGCTTTCTTT
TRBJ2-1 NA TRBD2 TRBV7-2 CASSSQGLAGGSYNEQFF TGTGCCAGCAGCTCACAAGGACTAGCGGGAGGATCCTACAATGAGCAGTTCTTC
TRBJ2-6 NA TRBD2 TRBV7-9 CASSSLAGAYSGANVLSF TGTGCCAGCAGCTCACTAGCGGGGGCTTACTCTGGGGCCAACGTCCTGAGTTTC
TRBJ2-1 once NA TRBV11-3 CDSILEGRSRDELFF TGTGACAGCATCCTCGAAGGGCGGTCCCGCGATGAGCTGTTCTTC
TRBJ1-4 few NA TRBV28 CATTGWGARSGKLFF TGTGCCACTACAGGCTGGGGGGCGCGATCGGGAAAACTGTTTTTT
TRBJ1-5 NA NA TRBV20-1 CSTRGKTNQPQHF TGCAGTACTAGAGGGAAAACCAATCAGCCCCAGCATTTT
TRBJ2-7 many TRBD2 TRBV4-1 CASSHRLAGGREQYF TGCGCCAGCAGCCATAGACTAGCGGGAGGTCGCGAGCAGTACTTC
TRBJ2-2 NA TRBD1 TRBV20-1 CSARVGGSTGELFF TGCAGTGCTAGAGTAGGGGGCAGCACCGGGGAGCTGTTTTTT
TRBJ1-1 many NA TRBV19 CASSPRRNTEAFF TGTGCCAGTAGTCCCCGGAGGAACACTGAAGCTTTCTTT
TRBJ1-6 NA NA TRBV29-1 CSVELSGSKCKKFYSPLHF TGCAGTGTTGAATTATCAGGGAGCAAATGCAAGAAGTTTTATTCACCCCTCCACTTT
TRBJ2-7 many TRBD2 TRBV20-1 CSARVAGAYEQYF TGCAGTGCTAGAGTAGCGGGCGCCTACGAGCAGTACTTC
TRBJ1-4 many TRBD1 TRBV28 CASSFPGRGRDEKLFF TGTGCCAGCAGTTTCCCAGGCAGGGGGCGGGATGAAAAACTGTTTTTT
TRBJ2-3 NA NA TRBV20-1 CCAREDFSTDTQYF TGCTGCGCTAGAGAGGATTTCAGCACAGATACGCAGTATTTT
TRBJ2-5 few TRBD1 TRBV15 CATSRTGRETQYF TGTGCCACCAGCCGGACAGGGCGAGAGACCCAGTACTTC
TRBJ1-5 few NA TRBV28 CASRPERPPQHF TGTGCCAGCAGGCCCGAGAGACCGCCCCAGCATTTT
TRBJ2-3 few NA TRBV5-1 CASSPGTLTDTQYF TGCGCCAGCAGCCCCGGGACTCTCACAGATACGCAGTATTTT
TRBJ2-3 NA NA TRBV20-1 CSVRADTQYF TGCAGTGTTAGAGCCGATACGCAGTATTTT
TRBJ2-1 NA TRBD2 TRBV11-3 CASSLAGRAVYEQSF TGTGCCAGCAGCCTAGCGGGCCGGGCTGTCTATGAGCAGTCCTTC
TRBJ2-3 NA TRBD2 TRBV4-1 CASSSIKLAGGTDTQYF TGTGCCAGCAGCTCTATCAAGCTAGCGGGGGGCACAGATACGCAGTATTTT
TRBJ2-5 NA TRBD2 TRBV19 CVSSTGTSGGAQYF TGTGTCAGTAGTACCGGGACTAGCGGCGGAGCCCAGTATTTC
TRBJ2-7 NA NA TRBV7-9 CASSQSGRSSEQYF TGTGCCAGCAGCCAATCCGGACGGTCATCCGAGCAGTACTTC
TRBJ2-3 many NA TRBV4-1 CASSQGRPADTQYF TGCGCCAGCAGCCAAGGACGCCCCGCGGATACGCAGTATTTT
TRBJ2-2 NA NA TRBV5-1 CASSLRLGVNTWELFF TGCGCCAGCAGCTTGAGATTGGGAGTGAACACCTGGGAGCTGTTTTTT
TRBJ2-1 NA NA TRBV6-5 CASSCSRSLGRSPYNGQFF TGTGCCAGCAGTTGCTCGAGAAGTTTAGGCAGGTCCCCCTACAATGGGCAGTTCTTC
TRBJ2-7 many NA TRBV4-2 CASSQDPGWEQYF TGTGCCAGCAGCCAAGACCCGGGCTGGGAGCAGTACTTC
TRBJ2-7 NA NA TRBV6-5 CANRSRGDEQYF TGTGCCAATAGATCCAGGGGAGACGAGCAGTACTTC
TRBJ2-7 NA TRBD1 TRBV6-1 CAGSGQGPGEQYF TGTGCCGGCTCAGGACAGGGCCCAGGCGAGCAGTACTTC
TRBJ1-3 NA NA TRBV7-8 CASSGWGSSGNTIYF TGTGCCAGCAGCGGATGGGGGAGCTCTGGAAACACCATATATTTT
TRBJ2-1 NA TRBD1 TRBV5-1 CASSKTGDAYDEQLF TGCGCCAGCAGCAAGACAGGGGATGCCTACGATGAGCAGCTCTTC
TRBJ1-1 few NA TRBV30 CTWSPRRGTEAFF TGTACCTGGAGCCCGCGGAGGGGCACTGAAGCTTTCTTT
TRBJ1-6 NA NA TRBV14 CASSQGVIYNSLLHF TGTGCCAGCAGCCAAGGAGTCATCTATAATTCACTCCTCCACTTT
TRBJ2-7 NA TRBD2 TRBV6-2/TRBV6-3 CTSSHAGASGSEWQYF TGTACCAGCAGCCACGCCGGGGCTAGCGGGAGTGAGTGGCAGTACTTC
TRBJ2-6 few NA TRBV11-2 CASSDQGGGNVLTF TGTGCCAGCAGCGATCAGGGGGGGGGCAACGTCTTGACTTTC
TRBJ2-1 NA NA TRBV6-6 CASWADYNGEFF TGTGCCAGCTGGGCAGACTACAATGGGGAGTTCTTC
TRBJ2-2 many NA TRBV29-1 CSGGNTGELFF TGCAGCGGAGGAAACACCGGGGAGCTGTTTTTT
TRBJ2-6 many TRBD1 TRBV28 CASSLWGQFSGANVLTF TGTGCCAGCAGTTTATGGGGACAGTTCTCTGGGGCCAACGTCCTGACTTTC
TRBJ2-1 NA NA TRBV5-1 CASSLDAASSYNEQFF TGCGCCAGCAGCTTGGATGCGGCGAGCTCCTACAATGAGCAGTTCTTC
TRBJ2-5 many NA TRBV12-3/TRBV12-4 CASRSGLYQETQYF TGTGCCAGCAGAAGCGGGTTGTACCAAGAGACCCAGTACTTC
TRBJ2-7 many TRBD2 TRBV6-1 CASRREGLREQYF TGTGCCAGCAGGCGGGAGGGCCTTAGGGAGCAGTACTTC
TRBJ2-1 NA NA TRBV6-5 CASTTTGPGQLF TGTGCCAGCACAACCACAGGGCCTGGGCAGCTCTTC
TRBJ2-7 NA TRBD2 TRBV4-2 CASSQDGGEVEQYF TGTGCCAGCAGTCAAGATGGGGGGGAGGTAGAGCAGTACTTC
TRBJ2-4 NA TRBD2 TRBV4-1 CTSSHNEAGVSKNIRYF TGCACCAGCAGCCACAACGAAGCGGGAGTCTCCAAAAACATTCGGTACTTC
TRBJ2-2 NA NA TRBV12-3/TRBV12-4 CASTVQGYTGELSF TGTGCCAGCACCGTACAGGGTTACACTGGGGAGCTGTCTTTT
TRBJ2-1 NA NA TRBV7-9 CASSLVDEQFF TGTGCCAGCAGCTTAGTCGATGAGCAGTTCTTC
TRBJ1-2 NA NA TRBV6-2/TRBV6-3 CTSRDGNYDYTF TGTACCAGCCGTGACGGAAACTATGACTACACCTTC
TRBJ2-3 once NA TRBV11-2 CASSLSPGGDTQCF TGTGCCAGCAGCTTGTCCCCCGGGGGTGATACGCAGTGTTTT
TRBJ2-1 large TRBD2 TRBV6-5 CASSYSVTSGNNEQFF TGTGCCAGCAGTTACTCGGTTACTAGCGGTAACAATGAGCAGTTCTTC
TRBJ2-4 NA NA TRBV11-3 CAAVPLNPRIARSIQYF TGTGCAGCAGTACCTCTTAACCCGAGGATAGCGAGAAGCATACAGTACTTC
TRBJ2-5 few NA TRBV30 CAWSDQAETQYF TGTGCCTGGAGCGACCAAGCTGAGACCCAGTACTTC